These T cell receptor beta chains were read from a single sample in a study of cytomegalovirus exposure and HLA in healthy donors. Libraries were prepared by immunoSEQ multiplex PCR; TCRdb keeps only in-frame clonotypes and omits some of them. The table lists 150,000 to 200,000 clones, around 80% of them singletons. The source material was PBMCs. Source of these receptors: a woman between 45 and 60 years old in good health and CMV-seropositive. The CDR3 runs from the conserved cysteine through the conserved F or W. The D gene is left open where the match is weak. Clone size is not always given. Where it is, it says once, few, many or a class for expanded clones.

D: TRBD1
J: TRBJ2-4
V: TRBV10-3
size: few
CDR3: CANAPGQGNIQYF
DNA: TGTGCCAACGCACCGGGACAGGGGAACATTCAGTACTTC

D: .
J: TRBJ1-2
V: TRBV5-1
size: .
CDR3: CASSLSGPINYGYTF
DNA: TGCGCCAGCAGCTTGAGCGGACCGATTAACTATGGCTACACCTTC

D: TRBD1
J: TRBJ2-2
V: TRBV5-1
size: medium-sized
CDR3: CASSLGTGGNTGELFF
DNA: TGCGCCAGCAGCTTGGGAACAGGGGGGAACACCGGGGAGCTGTTTTTT

D: .
J: TRBJ1-1
V: TRBV6-6
size: .
CDR3: CASSYSRGIDTEAFF
DNA: TGTGCCAGCAGTTACTCGCGGGGAATAGACACTGAAGCTTTCTTT

D: TRBD2
J: TRBJ2-2
V: TRBV5-1
size: .
CDR3: CASSWPLAGGGELFF
DNA: TGCGCCAGCAGCTGGCCCCTAGCGGGGGGCGGGGAGCTGTTTTTT

D: TRBD1
J: TRBJ1-5
V: TRBV2
size: .
CDR3: CASMGTGNQPQHF
DNA: TGTGCCAGCATGGGGACAGGTAATCAGCCCCAGCATTTT

D: .
J: TRBJ2-1
V: TRBV19
size: .
CDR3: CASSISASGQTEQFF
DNA: TGTGCCAGTAGTATAAGTGCCTCAGGACAGACTGAGCAGTTCTTC

D: TRBD2
J: TRBJ2-3
V: TRBV19
size: .
CDR3: CASGGAIGLDTQYF
DNA: TGTGCCAGCGGGGGGGCGATTGGATTAGATACGCAGTATTTT

D: TRBD1
J: TRBJ1-1
V: TRBV7-8
size: .
CDR3: CASSSQGEAEAFF
DNA: TGTGCCAGCAGCAGCCAGGGGGAGGCTGAAGCTTTCTTT

D: TRBD2
J: TRBJ2-3
V: TRBV15
size: .
CDR3: CATSRATPGTSGIGDTQYF
DNA: TGTGCCACCAGCAGAGCCACCCCCGGGACTAGCGGGATAGGAGATACGCAGTATTTT

D: .
J: TRBJ2-5
V: TRBV5-6
size: few
CDR3: CASSQDTLQETQYF
DNA: TGTGCCAGCAGCCAGGACACCTTACAAGAGACCCAGTACTTC

D: .
J: TRBJ2-1
V: TRBV19
size: .
CDR3: CASSPGLPVRDEQFF
DNA: TGTGCCAGTAGTCCGGGACTCCCAGTACGCGATGAGCAGTTCTTC

D: TRBD2
J: TRBJ2-1
V: TRBV9
size: .
CDR3: CASSVRGLAGGQGNEQFF
DNA: TGTGCCAGCAGCGTAAGAGGACTAGCGGGAGGTCAGGGGAATGAGCAGTTCTTC

D: .
J: TRBJ1-1
V: TRBV11-3
size: .
CDR3: CASSFIGSAEAFF
DNA: TGTGCCAGCAGCTTTATTGGGAGCGCTGAAGCTTTCTTT

D: .
J: TRBJ2-7
V: TRBV28
size: .
CDR3: CASKEGATYEQYF
DNA: TGTGCCAGCAAGGAGGGTGCTACCTACGAGCAGTACTTC

D: .
J: TRBJ2-3
V: TRBV9
size: few
CDR3: CASSVVAGRGATDTQYF
DNA: TGTGCCAGCAGCGTAGTGGCGGGACGGGGGGCCACAGATACGCAGTATTTT

D: .
J: TRBJ1-1
V: TRBV29-1
size: .
CDR3: CSVSEDNLVNTEAFF
DNA: TGCAGCGTTTCCGAGGACAACTTGGTGAACACTGAAGCTTTCTTT

D: .
J: TRBJ1-1
V: TRBV7-9
size: .
CDR3: CASSFGSPGNTEAFF
DNA: TGTGCCAGCAGCTTCGGATCCCCGGGGAACACTGAAGCTTTCTTT

D: TRBD1
J: TRBJ2-1
V: TRBV6-1
size: .
CDR3: CASSGRDRGQEEQFF
DNA: TGTGCCAGCAGTGGCCGGGACAGGGGGCAGGAGGAGCAGTTCTTC

D: .
J: TRBJ2-1
V: TRBV9
size: .
CDR3: CASSIASFGNEQFF
DNA: TGTGCCAGCAGCATTGCTAGCTTCGGCAATGAGCAGTTCTTC

D: .
J: TRBJ1-2
V: TRBV7-9
size: few
CDR3: CASSPGGTYGYTF
DNA: TGCGCCAGCAGCCCCGGGGGGACCTATGGCTACACCTTC

D: TRBD1
J: TRBJ1-4
V: TRBV10-3
size: .
CDR3: CAISAGQDTAKLFF
DNA: TGTGCCATCAGTGCGGGACAGGATACCGCAAAACTGTTTTTT

D: TRBD1
J: TRBJ1-3
V: TRBV7-6
size: .
CDR3: CASSSGQGGGNTIYF
DNA: TGTGCCAGCAGCTCAGGACAGGGCGGCGGAAACACCATATATTTT

D: .
J: TRBJ2-3
V: TRBV7-2
size: .
CDR3: CASSLPSTDTQYF
DNA: TGTGCCAGCAGCTTACCCTCCACAGATACGCAGTATTTT

D: TRBD2
J: TRBJ2-1
V: TRBV28
size: .
CDR3: CASSSDRTSGRAAWVNEQFF
DNA: TGTGCCAGCAGTTCGGACCGGACTAGCGGGAGGGCCGCGTGGGTCAATGAGCAGTTCTTC

D: .
J: TRBJ2-3
V: TRBV29-1
size: .
CDR3: CSVEEWTVSSTDTQYF
DNA: TGCAGCGTTGAGGAGTGGACAGTGTCTAGCACAGATACGCAGTATTTT

D: .
J: TRBJ1-3
V: TRBV5-1
size: .
CDR3: CASSWAGGGRSGNTIYF
DNA: TGCGCCAGCAGCTGGGCCGGGGGAGGCCGCTCTGGAAACACCATATATTTT

D: .
J: TRBJ2-5
V: TRBV2
size: .
CDR3: CASSSEAEETQYF
DNA: TGTGCCAGCAGTTCCGAGGCGGAGGAGACCCAGTACTTC

D: TRBD1
J: TRBJ2-7
V: TRBV27
size: .
CDR3: CASSYRTGVGEQYF
DNA: TGTGCCAGCAGTTATAGGACAGGAGTTGGAGAGCAGTACTTC

D: .
J: TRBJ1-2
V: TRBV20-1
size: .
CDR3: CSASTTVLHTF
DNA: TGCAGTGCTAGCACCACAGTCCTCCACACCTTC

D: .
J: TRBJ1-5
V: TRBV19
size: .
CDR3: CASSIDPRDQPQHF
DNA: TGTGCCAGTAGTATAGATCCCAGGGATCAGCCCCAGCATTTT

D: TRBD1
J: TRBJ1-2
V: TRBV9
size: .
CDR3: CASSVDQGVYGYTF
DNA: TGTGCCAGCAGCGTAGATCAGGGGGTCTATGGCTACACCTTC

D: TRBD1
J: TRBJ1-2
V: TRBV10-3
size: .
CDR3: CAISESIFDRDGYTF
DNA: TGTGCCATCAGTGAGTCGATTTTCGACAGGGATGGCTACACCTTC

D: TRBD1
J: TRBJ2-7
V: TRBV19
size: .
CDR3: CASRRTGGYEQYF
DNA: TGTGCCAGTAGAAGGACAGGGGGCTACGAGCAGTACTTC

D: .
J: TRBJ1-4
V: TRBV4-3
size: .
CDR3: CASSQDPGEKLFF
DNA: TGCGCCAGCAGCCAAGATCCAGGGGAAAAACTGTTTTTT

D: TRBD2
J: TRBJ2-7
V: TRBV6-6
size: .
CDR3: CASSPGRGKYEQYF
DNA: TGTGCCAGCAGTCCCGGGAGGGGTAAGTACGAGCAGTACTTC

D: TRBD1
J: TRBJ2-7
V: TRBV5-4
size: .
CDR3: CASSTRTGGAAYEQYF
DNA: TGTGCCAGCAGCACCCGGACAGGGGGCGCCGCCTACGAGCAGTACTTC

D: .
J: TRBJ2-7
V: TRBV5-4
size: .
CDR3: CASSRDTTYEQYF
DNA: TGTGCCAGCAGCAGGGACACAACCTACGAGCAGTACTTC

D: TRBD1
J: TRBJ1-5
V: TRBV9
size: .
CDR3: CASSPRTGFNQPQHF
DNA: TGTGCCAGCAGCCCTCGGACAGGATTCAATCAGCCCCAGCATTTT

D: .
J: TRBJ2-7
V: TRBV4-3
size: .
CDR3: CASSQDGFRGDEQYF
DNA: TGCGCCAGCAGCCAAGATGGGTTCAGGGGCGACGAGCAGTACTTC

D: TRBD1
J: TRBJ2-5
V: TRBV7-2
size: .
CDR3: CASSRGGTGEETQYF
DNA: TGTGCCAGCAGCCGCGGTGGGACAGGGGAAGAGACCCAGTACTTC

D: .
J: TRBJ2-1
V: TRBV6-6
size: .
CDR3: CASSQGQSNEQFF
DNA: TGTGCCAGCAGCCAAGGACAGAGCAATGAGCAGTTCTTC

D: TRBD2
J: TRBJ2-7
V: TRBV5-6
size: .
CDR3: CASSTGLAGVGEQYF
DNA: TGTGCCAGCAGCACCGGACTAGCGGGAGTCGGCGAGCAGTACTTC

D: .
J: TRBJ1-6
V: TRBV6-6
size: few
CDR3: CASSYRPREDPLHF
DNA: TGTGCCAGCAGTTACAGGCCCAGGGAGGACCCCCTCCACTTT

D: TRBD1
J: TRBJ1-1
V: TRBV19
size: .
CDR3: CASSIGVLGGRWDTEAFF
DNA: TGTGCCAGTAGTATAGGAGTACTAGGGGGCCGGTGGGACACTGAAGCTTTCTTT

D: TRBD2
J: TRBJ2-2
V: TRBV30
size: .
CDR3: CASRTSGEAGELFF
DNA: TGTGCCTCTCGGACTAGCGGGGAAGCCGGGGAGCTGTTTTTT

D: TRBD2
J: TRBJ2-3
V: TRBV7-3
size: .
CDR3: CASSPRGREGGTQYF
DNA: TGTGCCAGCAGCCCACGGGGGCGGGAGGGGGGTACGCAGTATTTT

D: .
J: TRBJ2-5
V: TRBV5-1
size: once
CDR3: CASSRLEGETQYF
DNA: TGCGCCAGCAGCAGACTAGAGGGAGAGACCCAGTACTTC

D: TRBD1
J: TRBJ2-7
V: TRBV7-2
size: .
CDR3: CASSLDGRGLEQYF
DNA: TGTGCCAGCAGCTTAGACGGCAGGGGGCTCGAGCAGTACTTC

D: .
J: TRBJ1-1
V: TRBV7-2
size: .
CDR3: CASSFNSPTEAFF
DNA: TGTGCCAGCAGCTTCAACTCCCCGACTGAAGCTTTCTTT

D: .
J: TRBJ1-1
V: TRBV10-1
size: .
CDR3: CASSERRGMNTEAFF
DNA: TGCGCCAGCAGTGAGCGAAGGGGAATGAACACTGAAGCTTTCTTT

D: .
J: TRBJ1-4
V: TRBV5-4
size: .
CDR3: CASSEWGENEKLFF
DNA: TGTGCCAGCAGCGAATGGGGGGAGAATGAAAAACTGTTTTTT

D: TRBD2
J: TRBJ2-2
V: TRBV11-2
size: .
CDR3: CASSSSLGGVNTGELFF
DNA: TGTGCCAGCAGCTCAAGCCTGGGGGGGGTGAACACCGGGGAGCTGTTTTTT

D: TRBD2
J: TRBJ2-3
V: TRBV5-1
size: few
CDR3: CASSSDLAGGPADTQYF
DNA: TGCGCCAGCAGCTCAGACTTAGCGGGAGGGCCCGCAGATACGCAGTATTTT

D: TRBD2
J: TRBJ2-1
V: TRBV6-5
size: .
CDR3: CASTQSGGRDNEQFF
DNA: TGTGCCAGCACTCAAAGTGGGGGGAGGGACAATGAGCAGTTCTTC

D: .
J: TRBJ2-1
V: TRBV5-1
size: .
CDR3: CASSLDRAGAENEQFF
DNA: TGCGCCAGCAGCTTGGATCGGGCAGGGGCGGAGAATGAGCAGTTCTTC

D: TRBD2
J: TRBJ2-1
V: TRBV6-5
size: .
CDR3: CASKKKREVVEQFF
DNA: TGTGCCAGCAAAAAGAAGCGGGAAGTGGTTGAGCAGTTCTTC

D: .
J: TRBJ2-5
V: TRBV11-3
size: .
CDR3: CASSNLALQTQYF
DNA: TGTGCCAGCAGCAATCTAGCGTTGCAGACCCAGTACTTC

D: .
J: TRBJ2-7
V: TRBV1
size: few
CDR3: CTSSQSAGLAGAPPEVYEQYF
DNA: TGCACCAGCAGCCAATCTGCGGGACTAGCGGGAGCCCCCCCGGAGGTGTACGAGCAGTACTTC